This TCR beta chain was sequenced for a study of T cells in localized non-small cell lung cancer. TCRdb's copy holds only in-frame clones and misses some; the assay was immunoSEQ multiplex PCR. The sample contains about 82,000 clones, 80% of which appear only once. Concerning this clone itself: Its antigen remains unidentified. The junction and the germline gene differ at one end; a read error may be behind it.

CDR3 length equals 15 residues. CDR1 and CDR2 from the germline V gene are SSHAT and FNYEAQ (reference sequence). The study, taken as a whole, reports: There were a median roughly 59 of the top 100 tumor clones appearing in adjacent lung. Uninvolved adjacent lung showed peak T cell clonality, exceeding tumor. An association was observed between higher blood T cell density and longer overall survival.

This TCR derives from a man between 40 and 69 years old with stage II squamous cell lung carcinoma. The rearrangement links TRBV7-7 to TRBJ2-5; 11 nucleotides align to TRBD1. Sequenced here: PBMCs, sampled before any cancer treatment. CDR3 residues: CASSAGTGGQKTQYF. The CDR3 DNA follows: TGTGCTAGCAGCGCCGGGACAGGGGGTCAAAAGACCCAGTACTTC.